This entry concerns a single T cell receptor beta chain. This entry is derived from a study of brain T cells in children with intractable seizures. Produced via immunoSEQ multiplex PCR; TCRdb's table is partial and in-frame only. Of hundreds of thousands of clones in the sample, approximately 93% were seen once. Time point given: blood from clinic visit 5 months post-surgery; TSC patient then seizure free. Sequencing was limited to surgery cases with top T cell transcript signatures in brain tissue. The sequenced sample was peripheral blood, obtained about 5 months after surgery. The sequence derives from a boy younger than two with tuberous sclerosis and intractable seizures.

In DNA form, the CDR3 reads TGCGCCAGCGGGGCTCTAGCGGGAGAGATCACCGGGGAGCTGTTTTTT. Translation: CASGALAGEITGELFF. The chain has TRBV10-2 and TRBJ2-2; TRBD2 aligns across 10 bases. The junction had 10 bases not matched to a gene; V was cut back by 8 bases and J by 4 bases. Germline V gives CDR1 WSHSY, CDR2 SAAADI. The CDR3 runs to 16 residues.